Listed below are T cell receptor beta chains from one sample, sequenced in a study of shared clonotypes between healthy human individuals. Using immunoSEQ multiplex PCR, the repertoire was profiled, and TCRdb retains in-frame clones only, with some absent. The sample contains about 300,000 clones, about 74% of which appear only once. The sequencing sample was made of memory CD4+ T cells sorted from blood. These TCRs come from a man between 25 and 39 years old in good health. The conserved cysteine and the conserved F or W are not part of the CDR3 here. D genes are given only for firm matches.

d_call v_call cdr3_aa
NA TRBV29-1 SARTAVGDYNEQF
NA TRBV2 ASLDGQRGDTGELF
NA TRBV28 ASRRDGEQY
TRBD2 TRBV6-1 ASSGTSGRAGYNEQF
NA TRBV12-2 ASRPLSPQPSGGMSSYNEQF
TRBD1 TRBV5-5 ASSLPSGGYRETQY
NA TRBV28 ASSLVAGDTGELF
NA TRBV7-2 ASSYMNTEAF
NA TRBV5-5 ASRPTLTSYEQY
NA TRBV29-1 SVSQGPYEQY
NA TRBV7-8 ASTPSRTVFYEQY
NA TRBV19 ASTSTRAKNIQY
TRBD1 TRBV7-2 ASGRDRALGEKLF
TRBD1 TRBV6-5 ASSSGTGALH
TRBD2 TRBV7-2 ASSSPSGSILKTQY
NA TRBV4-1 ASSPGEWDTSNQPQH
NA TRBV5-5 ASSPELVGSNTEAF
NA TRBV9 ASSVVVGETQY
NA TRBV2 ASKKGRLGQTEAF
NA TRBV5-1 ASSLAGSDYGYT
NA TRBV28 ASKHPRGRPQETQY
NA TRBV14 ASSEPGRAYEQY
NA TRBV7-2 ASSGRDPGLREQY
NA TRBV5-1 ASSSRDQGKGNTIY
NA TRBV5-1 ASSPGTGSDSPLH
NA TRBV7-9 ASSSGGQGEKLF
TRBD1 TRBV5-1 ASSLGTGPSYEQY
TRBD1 TRBV28 ASRPTGLETQY
TRBD2 TRBV5-1 ASSPGLAPVETQY
NA TRBV7-3 ASASGANVLT
TRBD2 TRBV18 ASSPRTSGLEIDTQY
TRBD1 TRBV9 ASNIRGGDGTDTQY
TRBD1 TRBV5-1 ASSLPTGGPYNEQF
NA TRBV7-2 ASSPGLRSSYEQY
TRBD1 TRBV28 ASYQRGTGASGELF
NA TRBV18 ASSPPTFTDTQY
NA TRBV28 ASTSRMNYGYT
NA TRBV15 ATSRGGSNPGANVLT
NA TRBV18 ASSPQGTSLGEQY
TRBD2 TRBV11-1 ASSFPTSGRFYNEQF
NA TRBV29-1 SVEAMGGGYNEQF
NA TRBV4-2 ASSQGADRYEQY
TRBD1 TRBV7-3 ASSSAVRDREYCQPQH
TRBD2 TRBV9 ASSVGLADPTGELF
TRBD2 TRBV19 ASSLREAWNEQF
TRBD1 TRBV5-8 ASSPTGPSYEQY
NA TRBV9 ASSVADLYEQY
TRBD1 TRBV6-5 ASSLDRVNTEAF
TRBD2 TRBV5-6 ASSFRGRGPDTQY
NA TRBV6-6 ASRSSSYNEQF
TRBD1 TRBV30 AWTRDRVSSGANVLT
NA TRBV6-1 ASSYRQPQPQH
NA TRBV4-2 ASSQDFRTMNTEAF
NA TRBV7-9 ASSFFPSPGQF
TRBD1 TRBV2 ASSSGGDNEQF